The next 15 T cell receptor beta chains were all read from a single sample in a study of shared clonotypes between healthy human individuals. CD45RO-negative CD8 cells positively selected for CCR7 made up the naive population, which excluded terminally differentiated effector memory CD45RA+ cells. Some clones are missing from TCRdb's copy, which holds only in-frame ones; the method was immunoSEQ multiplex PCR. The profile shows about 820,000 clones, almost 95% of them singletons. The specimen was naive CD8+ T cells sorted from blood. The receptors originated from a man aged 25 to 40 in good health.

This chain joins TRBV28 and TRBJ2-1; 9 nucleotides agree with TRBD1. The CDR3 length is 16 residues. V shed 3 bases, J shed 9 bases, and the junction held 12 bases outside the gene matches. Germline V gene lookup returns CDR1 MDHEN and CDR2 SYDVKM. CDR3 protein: CASSLGWDRAGFEQFF. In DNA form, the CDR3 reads TGTGCCAGCAGTTTGGGTTGGGACAGGGCAGGTTTTGAGCAGTTCTTC. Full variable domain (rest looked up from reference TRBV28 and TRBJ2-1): DVKVTQSSRYLVKRTGEKVFLECVQDMDHENMFWYRQDPGLGLRLIYFSYDVKMKEKGDIPEGYSVSREKKERFSLILESASTNQTSMYLCASSLGWDRAGFEQFFGPGTRLTVL.

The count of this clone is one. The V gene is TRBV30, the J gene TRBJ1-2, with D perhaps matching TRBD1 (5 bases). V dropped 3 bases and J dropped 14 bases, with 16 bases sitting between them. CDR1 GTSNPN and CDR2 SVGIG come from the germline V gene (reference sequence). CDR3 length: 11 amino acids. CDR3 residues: CAWSLEPGPTF. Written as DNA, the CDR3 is TGTGCCTGGAGCCTAGAACCGGGACCTACCTTC. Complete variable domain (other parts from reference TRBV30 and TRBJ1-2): SQTIHQWPATLVQPVGSPLSLECTVEGTSNPNLYWYRQAAGRGLQLLFYSVGIGQISSEVPQNLSASRPQDRQFILSSKKLLLSDSGFYLCAWSLEPGPTFGSGTRLTVV.

CDR3: CASSVTRGGMNGYTF. CDR3 DNA: TGTGCCAGCAGCGTAACCCGAGGAGGGATGAATGGCTACACCTTC. The chain employs TRBV9 and TRBJ1-2; D is unclear. From germline, CDR1 is SGDLS and CDR2 YYNGEE. This CDR3 has 15 amino acids. V lost 1 base, J lost 6 bases, and 16 bases lay in between.

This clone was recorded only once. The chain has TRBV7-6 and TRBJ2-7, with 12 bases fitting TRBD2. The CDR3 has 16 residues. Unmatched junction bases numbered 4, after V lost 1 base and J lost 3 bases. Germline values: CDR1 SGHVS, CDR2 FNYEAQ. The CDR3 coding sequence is TGTGCCAGCAGCTTAGGGGGACTAGCGGGCAACTACGAGCAGTACTTC. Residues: CASSLGGLAGNYEQYF.

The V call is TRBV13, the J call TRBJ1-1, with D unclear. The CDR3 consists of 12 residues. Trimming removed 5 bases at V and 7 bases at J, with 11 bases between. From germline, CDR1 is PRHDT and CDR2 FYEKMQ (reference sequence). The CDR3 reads CASSHPALEAFF. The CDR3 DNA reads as TGTGCCAGCAGCCATCCGGCCCTTGAAGCTTTCTTT.

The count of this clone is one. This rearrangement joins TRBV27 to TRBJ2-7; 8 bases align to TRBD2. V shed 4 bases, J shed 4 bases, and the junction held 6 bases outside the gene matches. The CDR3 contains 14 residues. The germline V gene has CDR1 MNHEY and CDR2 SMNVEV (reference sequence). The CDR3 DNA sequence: TGTGCCAGCAGTTACAAAGCGGGAGCATACGAGCAGTACTTC. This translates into CASSYKAGAYEQYF.

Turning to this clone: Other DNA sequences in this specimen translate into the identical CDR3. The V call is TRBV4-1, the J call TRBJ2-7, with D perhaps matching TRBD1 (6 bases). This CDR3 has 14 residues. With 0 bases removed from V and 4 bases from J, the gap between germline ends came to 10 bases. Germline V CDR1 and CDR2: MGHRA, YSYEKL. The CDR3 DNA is TGCGCCAGCAGCCAAGACGCAGGGGCGTACGAGCAGTACTTC. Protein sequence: CASSQDAGAYEQYF.

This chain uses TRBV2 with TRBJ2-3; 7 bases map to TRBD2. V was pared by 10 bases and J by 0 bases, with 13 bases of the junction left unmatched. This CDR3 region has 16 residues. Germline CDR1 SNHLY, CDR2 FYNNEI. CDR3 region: CAIAPSGASSTDTQYF. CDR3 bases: TGTGCCATCGCTCCTAGCGGAGCTTCTAGCACAGATACGCAGTATTTT. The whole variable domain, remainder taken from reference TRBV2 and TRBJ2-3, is EPEVTQTPSHQVTQMGQEVILRCVPISNHLYFYWYRQILGQKVEFLVSFYNNEISEKSEIFDDQFSVERPDGSNFTLKIRSTKLEDSAMYFCAIAPSGASSTDTQYFGPGTRLTVL.

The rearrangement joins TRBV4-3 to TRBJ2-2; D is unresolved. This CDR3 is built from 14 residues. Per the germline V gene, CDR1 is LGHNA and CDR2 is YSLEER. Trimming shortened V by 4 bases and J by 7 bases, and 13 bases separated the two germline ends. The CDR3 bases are TGCGCCAGCAGCCTATTATCAAGGAGCGGGGAGCTGTTTTTT. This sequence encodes CASSLLSRSGELFF.

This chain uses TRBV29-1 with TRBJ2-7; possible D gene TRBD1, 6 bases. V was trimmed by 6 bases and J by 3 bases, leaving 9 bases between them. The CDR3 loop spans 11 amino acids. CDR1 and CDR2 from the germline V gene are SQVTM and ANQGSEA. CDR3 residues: CSVLGGYEQYF. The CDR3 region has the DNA TGCAGCGTCCTAGGGGGCTACGAGCAGTACTTC.

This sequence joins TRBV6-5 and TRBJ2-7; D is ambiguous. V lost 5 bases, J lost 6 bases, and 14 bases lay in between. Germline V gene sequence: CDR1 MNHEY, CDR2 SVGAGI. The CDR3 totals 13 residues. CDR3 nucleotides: TGTGCCAGCAGTGATAGACCCGGTGGCGAGCAGTACTTC. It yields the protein CASSDRPGGEQYF.

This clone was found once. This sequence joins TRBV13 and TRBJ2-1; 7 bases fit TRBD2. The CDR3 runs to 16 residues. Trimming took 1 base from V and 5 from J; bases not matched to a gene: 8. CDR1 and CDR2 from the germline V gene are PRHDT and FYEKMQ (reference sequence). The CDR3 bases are TGTGCCAGCAGCTTAGTAGCTAGCGGCACTAACAATGAGCAGTTCTTC. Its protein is CASSLVASGTNNEQFF.

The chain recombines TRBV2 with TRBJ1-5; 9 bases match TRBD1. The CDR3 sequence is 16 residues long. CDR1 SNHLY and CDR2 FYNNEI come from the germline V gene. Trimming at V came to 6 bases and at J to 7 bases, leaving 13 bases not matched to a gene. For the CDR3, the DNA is TGTGCCAGCAGAGCGACCGGGACAGGGAGTGGACAGCCCCAGCATTTT. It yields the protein CASRATGTGSGQPQHF.

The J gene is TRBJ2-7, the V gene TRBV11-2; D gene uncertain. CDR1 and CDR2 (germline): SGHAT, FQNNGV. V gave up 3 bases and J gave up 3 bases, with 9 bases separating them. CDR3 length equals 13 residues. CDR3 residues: CASSLAGFYEQYF. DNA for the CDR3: TGTGCCAGCAGCTTGGCAGGTTTCTACGAGCAGTACTTC. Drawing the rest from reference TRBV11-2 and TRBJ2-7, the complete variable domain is EAGVAQSPRYKIIEKRQSVAFWCNPISGHATLYWYQQILGQGPKLLIQFQNNGVVDDSQLPKDRFSAERLKGVDSTLKIQPAKLEDSAVYLCASSLAGFYEQYFGPGTRLTVT.

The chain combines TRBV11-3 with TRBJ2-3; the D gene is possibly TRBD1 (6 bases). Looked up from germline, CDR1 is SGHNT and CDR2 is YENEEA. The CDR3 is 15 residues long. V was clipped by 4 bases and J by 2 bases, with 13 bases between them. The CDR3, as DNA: TGTGCCAGCAGCTCCCAACAGGGATCCACAGATACGCAGTATTTT. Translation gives CASSSQQGSTDTQYF.